The sequence of this TCR beta chain was determined in a study of OX40 agonist ivuxolimab in advanced cancers. Study overall: Ivuxolimab, which is an agonistic anti-OX40 (CD134) antibody, was administered to the patients. Six ivuxolimab dose levels, 0.01 to 10 mg/kg, were given intravenously every 2 weeks. The eligibility criteria allowed prior anti-PD-1, anti-PD-L1 or anti-CTLA-4 therapy, and about 40% had some.

The CDR3 is 14 amino acids. CDR1 and CDR2 from the germline V gene are SGDLS and YYNGEE. The V end lost 0 bases, the J end lost 10 bases, and 11 bases lay between the germline ends. A remark on this clone: The antigen is not known.

TCRdb keeps only in-frame clones here, not all; method: immunoSEQ multiplex PCR. The sample shows under 65,000 clones, about 86% of them seen only once. Study-wide results and caveats: In CD8+ T cells, expanded clones were on average more numerous than in CD4+.

The chain recombines TRBV9 with TRBJ1-6; D is unresolved. Source: CD4+ or CD8+ T cells sorted from blood, taken in a trial of the OX40 agonist ivuxolimab. This TCR derives from an adult with an advanced solid tumor such as melanoma, head and neck, liver or kidney cancer. Here the CDR3 reads CASSVVSGFSPLHF. The DNA of the CDR3 is TGTGCCAGCAGCGTAGTTTCGGGGTTCTCACCCCTCCACTTT.